A selection of T cell receptor beta chains follows, all from one sample in a study of CD8+CD57+ T cells in acquired aplastic anemia. TCRdb re-derived calls from the reads in MiXCR, one entry per CDR3 protein. The sample carries some 410,000 distinct CDR3 sequences, 60% to 80% recorded once. Sequenced material: sorted CD4+, CD8+, or CD8+CD57+ T cells (not recorded which) from PBMCs. These receptors were taken from a human donor in good health, serving as a control. The CDR3 runs from the conserved cysteine through the conserved F or W. Each record gives: CDR3 DNA, CDR3 protein, V gene, J gene, CDR3 length, clone size, D gene. D genes are given only for firm matches. Clone sizes are given selectively: once, few, many, or a class where the clone is expanded.

TGTGTCAGCAGCTTCGCCGGATACGAGCAGTACTTC	CVSSFAGYEQYF	TRBV7-9	TRBJ2-7	12	NA	NA
TGTGCCAGCAGCCAAGTTAGCAGCACAGATACGCAGTATTTT	CASSQVSSTDTQYF	TRBV12-3/TRBV12-4	TRBJ2-3	14	NA	NA
TGTGCCAGCAGCGACGCCTGGACAGGCTCCTACGAGCAGTACTTC	CASSDAWTGSYEQYF	TRBV7-2	TRBJ2-7	15	once	TRBD1
TGTGCCAGCAGCTTCAGGGGTCCTGGAAACGCCATATATTTT	CASSFRGPGNAIYF	TRBV7-2	TRBJ1-3	14	NA	NA
TGTGCCAGCAGCTCGTCGGCACTGGCAGATACGCAGTATTTT	CASSSSALADTQYF	TRBV5-8	TRBJ2-3	14	NA	NA
TGTGCCAGCACTGCCTCCGGGACAGGGCCTGGAAACACCTTC	CASTASGTGPGNTF	TRBV9	TRBJ1-2	14	NA	TRBD1
TGTGCCAGCACGGCCCTTCAGCAGCCCCAGCATTTT	CASTALQQPQHF	TRBV11-2	TRBJ1-5	12	once	NA
TGTGCCAGCAGTTTCGGGACTTCATATACTGAAGCTTTCTTT	CASSFGTSYTEAFF	TRBV12-3/TRBV12-4	TRBJ1-1	14	NA	NA
TGTGCCAGCAGCCTGGGACAGGGGGACAATCAGCCCCACTTC	CASSLGQGDNQPHF	TRBV7-9	TRBJ2-7	14	NA	TRBD1
TGTGCCAGCAGGGCCCACCGGGACGGTAACTATGGCTACACCTTC	CASRAHRDGNYGYTF	TRBV12-3/TRBV12-4	TRBJ1-2	15	NA	NA
TGTGCCAGCAGCCAAGCGGGGGGGGCCTACGAGCACCACTTT	CASSQAGGAYEHHF	TRBV7-2	TRBJ1-6	14	NA	NA
TGTGCCAGCAGCCCCCGGGACAGGGGTTCCGGGGAGCTGTTTTTT	CASSPRDRGSGELFF	TRBV7-9	TRBJ2-2	15	many	TRBD1
TGTGCCAGCAGCCCAAGGCGCGAAAAACTGACTTTTGGCTTC	CASSPRREKLTFGF	TRBV7-9	TRBJ2-5	14	NA	NA
TGTGCCAGCAGCTTATCACAGTACGGGCAGGGGAGAAACACCATATATTTT	CASSLSQYGQGRNTIYF	TRBV7-9	TRBJ1-3	17	NA	NA
TGTGCCAGCAGCTCCGGGACATCTAAGGGGGAGCTGTTTTTT	CASSSGTSKGELFF	TRBV11-2	TRBJ2-2	14	many	NA
TGCGCCAGCAGCCAAGATCAGGGGACTCATACGCAGTATTTT	CASSQDQGTHTQYF	TRBV5-1	TRBJ2-3	14	NA	NA
TGTGCCAGCAGCTTGGGTAGCGGGGGGGCGGACAAGCAGCAGTTCTTC	CASSLGSGGADKQQFF	TRBV7-2	TRBJ2-1	16	NA	TRBD2
TGTGCTAGTGGTCCCGGGACAGGGGTGCCTGGGGCCAACGTCCTGACTTTC	CASGPGTGVPGANVLTF	TRBV12-5	TRBJ2-6	17	NA	TRBD1
TGTGCCAGCAGCGTGGCGGGACAGGCTGGAAATTCACTCCACTTT	CASSVAGQAGNSLHF	TRBV9	TRBJ1-6	15	NA	TRBD1
TGCAGCGTAACCGAACTGGCGGGATGGGAAGAGACCCAGTACTTC	CSVTELAGWEETQYF	TRBV20-1	TRBJ2-5	15	NA	NA
TGCAGTGCTCAAACGGACAGGGAAAACCAGCCCCAGCATTTT	CSAQTDRENQPQHF	TRBV20-1	TRBJ1-5	14	NA	TRBD1
TGCGCCAGCATATTCAGGGGACACTTACAACCCCAGCATTTT	CASIFRGHLQPQHF	TRBV5-1	TRBJ1-5	14	NA	NA
TGTGCCAGCAGCTCAGCTTGCGGGGCTAGCGGATACGAGCAGTACTTC	CASSSACGASGYEQYF	TRBV5-4	TRBJ2-7	16	NA	TRBD2
TGTGCCAGCTCACCTACAACGACACTTAACACTGAAGCTTTCTTT	CASSPTTTLNTEAFF	TRBV18	TRBJ1-1	15	NA	NA
TGTGCCAGTTGGGACAGGGGGTTCAATGCGCAGTATTTC	CASWDRGFNAQYF	TRBV19	TRBJ2-1	13	NA	TRBD1
TGTGCCAGCAGTTATCGCGCAGGGCAAAGTGGGGGAACTGTTGGCAATCAGCCCCAGCATTTT	CASSYRAGQSGGTVGNQPQHF	TRBV25-1	TRBJ1-5	21	NA	NA
TGTGCCAGCAGCTTAGCGTGGACAGCCTACGAGCAGTACTTTTTT	CASSLAWTAYEQYFF	TRBV7-2	TRBJ2-2	15	NA	NA
TGTGCCAGCAGCGCCGGGACAGGGGTCGAGACCCAGTCCCAGTATTTT	CASSAGTGVETQSQYF	TRBV7-7	TRBJ2-3	16	NA	TRBD1
TGCGCCAGCAGCTCGACAGGTCACTATTACGAGCAGTACTTC	CASSSTGHYYEQYF	TRBV5-8	TRBJ2-7	14	NA	NA
TGTGCCAGCAGCCAAGGGGCTAGCGGGGGCGGAGAGACCCAGTACTTC	CASSQGASGGGETQYF	TRBV5-4	TRBJ2-5	16	NA	TRBD2
TGTGCCAGTAGCATTGCGCGGGGGAGGGCTAATGAAAAACTGTTTTTT	CASSIARGRANEKLFF	TRBV7-2	TRBJ1-4	16	once	NA
TGTGCCAGTAGTATTATTAGGGACAGGAGCAATCAGCCCCAGCATTTT	CASSIIRDRSNQPQHF	TRBV19	TRBJ1-5	16	many	TRBD1
TGTGCCACCAGCTTAGGGACAGGGGGAGCTAAACTCCTCCCCTTT	CATSLGTGGAKLLPF	TRBV15	TRBJ1-6	15	NA	TRBD1
TGTGCCAGCAGCTCACACAGGGCCGACGATGGCTACACCTTC	CASSSHRADDGYTF	TRBV7-2	TRBJ1-2	14	once	NA
TGTGCCATCAAAGCGTTTGACGATCAGCCCCAGCATTTT	CAIKAFDDQPQHF	TRBV6-1	TRBJ1-5	13	NA	NA
TGTGCCAGCAGCGCAGTGCGCGGGAACACTGAAGCTTTCTTT	CASSAVRGNTEAFF	TRBV12-3/TRBV12-4	TRBJ1-1	14	NA	NA
TGTGCCATCAGTGGAAACAATGGCCAGACCTTC	CAISGNNGQTF	TRBV10-3	TRBJ2-1	11	NA	NA
TGTGCCAGCAGCTTAGTCTCGTCGGTTCAATCCTGCGAGTATTTT	CASSLVSSVQSCEYF	TRBV7-9	TRBJ2-3	15	NA	NA
TGTGCCTGGAGAATGGTCCCGGGGAATTCACCCCTCCACTTT	CAWRMVPGNSPLHF	TRBV30	TRBJ1-6	14	many	NA
TGTGCCAGCCGCCTGACGAACACCGGGGAGCTGTTTTTT	CASRLTNTGELFF	TRBV6-4	TRBJ2-2	13	many	NA
TGTGCCAGTAGTACCCAGGGAGGTAGGGGGAATGAGCAGTTCTTC	CASSTQGGRGNEQFF	TRBV19	TRBJ2-1	15	NA	NA
TGTGCCTGGAGTGGCGGGGCGCAATATGGCTACACCTTC	CAWSGGAQYGYTF	TRBV30	TRBJ1-2	13	NA	NA
TGTGCCACCAGCAGAGGACGTAACACTGAAGCTTTCTTT	CATSRGRNTEAFF	TRBV15	TRBJ1-1	13	many	NA
TGTGCCAGCAGCAGACAAGGGGGGACCGCCCGTCATATTTTT	CASSRQGGTARHIF	TRBV9	TRBJ2-2	14	NA	NA
TGTGCCAGCTGCTCCGACACGGGGCACAAACTGTTTTTT	CASCSDTGHKLFF	TRBV7-2	TRBJ1-4	13	NA	NA
TGTGCCAAAGAGGGGGGGGAAGGCTACACCTTC	CAKEGGEGYTF	TRBV7-2	TRBJ1-2	11	NA	NA
TGTGCCAGCAGTGATAGACGGATCGTGAACACTGAAGCTTTCTTT	CASSDRRIVNTEAFF	TRBV2	TRBJ1-1	15	NA	NA
TGCGCCATCTGTGAGTCGAGAGGCTATGGCTACACCTTC	CAICESRGYGYTF	TRBV10-3	TRBJ1-2	13	NA	NA
TGTGCCAGCAGCTTCGACACGGGGCAAGGCTACACCGTCTTCTTT	CASSFDTGQGYTVFF	TRBV7-8	TRBJ1-1	15	NA	NA
TGTGCCAGCAGCCTGAGCCAGGAGACTGAAGCTTTCTTT	CASSLSQETEAFF	TRBV7-9	TRBJ1-1	13	NA	NA
TGTGCCAGCAGTTTAGTGGGACTCAAAGAGGTCGAGCCGTACTTC	CASSLVGLKEVEPYF	TRBV12-3/TRBV12-4	TRBJ2-7	15	NA	NA
TGTGCCAGCAGCTCGTATAGCAGGGAAGCTTTCTTT	CASSSYSREAFF	TRBV5-1	TRBJ1-1	12	NA	NA
TGTGCCACCAGTGACGAAGGGGCCGGGGGGAACTATGGCTACACCTTC	CATSDEGAGGNYGYTF	TRBV24-1	TRBJ1-2	16	many	NA